Listed below are T cell receptor beta chains from one sample, sequenced in a study of shared clonotypes between healthy human individuals. Produced via immunoSEQ multiplex PCR; TCRdb's table is partial and in-frame only. The sample holds about 2.1 million clones, 85% to 95% seen once. What was sequenced was naive CD8+ T cells from PBMCs. Source of these receptors: a young man in good health. Some clones in this sample may be carry-over from other donors' samples. Each CDR3 is given with its conserved first and last residue. Each record gives: V gene, J gene, CDR3 protein.

v_call: TRBV27
j_call: TRBJ2-6
cdr3_aa: CASSWTGPSGANVLTF

v_call: TRBV27
j_call: TRBJ2-1
cdr3_aa: CASSFSGSEQFF

v_call: TRBV28
j_call: TRBJ1-5
cdr3_aa: CASSFPTVYSNQPQHF

v_call: TRBV7-3
j_call: TRBJ2-2
cdr3_aa: CASSRPVQGADTGELFF

v_call: TRBV10-3
j_call: TRBJ2-7
cdr3_aa: CAISRFTDSARGEQYF

v_call: TRBV28
j_call: TRBJ2-3
cdr3_aa: CATRGGSGRLYPEDTQYF

v_call: TRBV19
j_call: TRBJ2-1
cdr3_aa: CASSWGEGANEQFF

v_call: TRBV29-1
j_call: TRBJ1-2
cdr3_aa: CSVVGGDYGYTF

v_call: TRBV7-9
j_call: TRBJ2-1
cdr3_aa: CASSLEGDEQFF

v_call: TRBV11-2
j_call: TRBJ2-7
cdr3_aa: CASSLLGRTFFYEQYF

v_call: TRBV5-1
j_call: TRBJ1-1
cdr3_aa: CASSPFPGNTEAFF

v_call: TRBV11-2
j_call: TRBJ2-1
cdr3_aa: CASSLEVDSYNEQFF

v_call: TRBV12-1
j_call: TRBJ2-5
cdr3_aa: CASSLPLDPSAEIRRQETQYF

v_call: TRBV7-9
j_call: TRBJ1-4
cdr3_aa: CASSLGPSTGEKLFF

v_call: TRBV4-2
j_call: TRBJ2-3
cdr3_aa: CASSQDVRFEGLAGVDTDTQYF

v_call: TRBV28
j_call: TRBJ2-7
cdr3_aa: CASGLNVGAYEQYF

v_call: TRBV10-3
j_call: TRBJ2-3
cdr3_aa: CAISERSPFTDTQYF

v_call: TRBV27
j_call: TRBJ2-3
cdr3_aa: CASSPRLEELDTQYF

v_call: TRBV7-4
j_call: TRBJ1-4
cdr3_aa: CASSYPSVGQGHFADEKLFF

v_call: TRBV27
j_call: TRBJ2-2
cdr3_aa: CASSDLKTGAGGTGELFF

v_call: TRBV19
j_call: TRBJ2-5
cdr3_aa: CASSIVRQETQYF

v_call: TRBV6-5
j_call: TRBJ2-2
cdr3_aa: CASSYGVGENTGELFF

v_call: TRBV4-3
j_call: TRBJ1-3
cdr3_aa: CASSQDLGQGGNTIYF

v_call: TRBV9
j_call: TRBJ1-1
cdr3_aa: CASSVVAAGEMENEAFF

v_call: TRBV9
j_call: TRBJ2-2
cdr3_aa: CASSVGDSGELFF